The clone carrying this T cell receptor beta chain was counted only a few times. CDR1 and CDR2 (germline): MNHNY, SVGAGI (reference sequence). The CDR3 totals 15 residues. Trimming shortened V by 3 bases and J by 4 bases, and 15 bases separated the two germline ends. The entry originates in a study of cytomegalovirus exposure and HLA in healthy donors. A multiplex PCR was run with 60 Vbeta primers and 13 Jbeta primers. The protocol was immunoSEQ multiplex PCR, while the TCRdb copy is restricted to in-frame clones and leaves out a portion. There are 160,000 or so clones in the sample; approximately 81% occur only once, and roughly 1% lies in the top ten.

J is TRBJ1-1 and V is TRBV6-6; D perhaps matches TRBD1 (5 bases). Material: PBMCs. This TCR was recovered from a man aged 25-45 years in good health and CMV-seronegative. The CDR3: CASSYGALEGTEAFF. The CDR3 DNA follows: TGTGCCAGCAGTTATGGGGCCCTGGAGGGCACTGAAGCTTTCTTT.